These T cell receptor beta chains were read from a single sample in a study of T cells after posttransplantation cyclophosphamide. Assay: immunoSEQ multiplex PCR; the TCRdb copy retains only in-frame clones and omits some. The sample lists about 700 clones, over 65% occurring once. The source material was gut tissue. The receptors derive from a man between 45 and 60 years old. Both conserved end residues are part of each CDR3. The D gene is left open where the match is weak.

TRBJ2-7,TRBV5-1,.,CASSLWQTYEQYF
TRBJ2-1,TRBV11-2,TRBD2,CASLPSGVGEQFF
TRBJ1-6,TRBV4-1,.,CASSPGDAGNSPLHF
TRBJ1-5,TRBV6-5,.,CASSKQGRDQPQHF
TRBJ2-6,TRBV5-5,.,CASSFNRAGANVLTF
TRBJ2-1,TRBV7-3,TRBD2,CASSLKSWGSGSRNEQFF
TRBJ1-6,TRBV2,.,CASSAEGGSPLHF
TRBJ2-3,TRBV28,TRBD1,CASPPRPGTGGGRDGTQYF
TRBJ1-1,TRBV5-1,TRBD1,CASSLTGQGAWGTEAFF
TRBJ2-1,TRBV28,.,CASRADSLSYNEQFF
TRBJ2-7,TRBV14,.,CASSSTYRAYEQYF
TRBJ1-2,TRBV5-1,TRBD1,CASSVRGQNPPGDGYTF
TRBJ1-2,TRBV6-1,TRBD1,CASSARDRGWGYTF
TRBJ2-1,TRBV4-2,TRBD2,CASSQDRTSGAYNEQFF
TRBJ1-6,TRBV7-2,TRBD1,CASSLGGTGSYSPLHF
TRBJ1-1,TRBV11-3,.,CASSFLSPSVTVNTEAFF
TRBJ2-7,TRBV6-1,TRBD2,CASSRLAGGYEQYF
TRBJ1-5,TRBV13,.,CASSSGGEQPQHF
TRBJ1-3,TRBV18,.,CASSPPSTLLGNTIYF
TRBJ2-5,TRBV6-9,.,CASTKEVYRGKETQYF
TRBJ1-4,TRBV5-8,.,CASSLYNNEKLFF
TRBJ2-7,TRBV18,TRBD2,CASSPESSGSAQYF
TRBJ1-1,TRBV29-1,TRBD1,CSVGRGAENTEAFF
TRBJ2-5,TRBV29-1,.,CSVVIVSETQYF
TRBJ1-6,TRBV9,TRBD1,CASSLYGTGTNSPLHF
TRBJ1-1,TRBV9,.,CASSDARGLNTEAFF
TRBJ2-7,TRBV13,.,CASSASSSLSGEQYF
TRBJ1-4,TRBV4-1,.,CASSQEEAPTNEKLFF
TRBJ2-7,TRBV18,.,CASSHTDIFYEQYF
TRBJ1-5,TRBV6-1,.,CASGETLSPNQPQHF
TRBJ2-2,TRBV28,TRBD1,CASSSTGAYTGELFF
TRBJ2-7,TRBV2,TRBD1,CASSDQGQGVAEQYF
TRBJ2-3,TRBV7-2,.,CASSFYAGITDTQYF
TRBJ2-1,TRBV7-2,.,CASSFDRSSYNEQFF
TRBJ2-7,TRBV29-1,TRBD2,CSVIAGGPYEQYF
TRBJ2-7,TRBV6-1,TRBD1,CASEDRLIYEQYF
TRBJ2-2,TRBV5-4,.,CASSLGPGELFF
TRBJ2-7,TRBV6-5,TRBD1,CASRKQGEAHYEQYF
TRBJ1-4,TRBV11-2,.,CASSLWQNEKLFF
TRBJ2-1,TRBV9,.,CASSDTDNEQFF
TRBJ2-7,TRBV11-2,.,CASSPQPGVYEQYF
TRBJ2-3,TRBV27,TRBD2,CASSGETLSAGGRDTQYF
TRBJ1-1,TRBV5-1,.,CASSYTGTQIEAFF
TRBJ1-1,TRBV18,.,CASSPPTGYTEAFF
TRBJ1-1,TRBV25-1,.,CASSAQGPNTEAFF
TRBJ2-2,TRBV18,.,CASSPLRRGPTGELFF
TRBJ1-3,TRBV18,TRBD1,CASSPTGGTVGNTIYF
TRBJ1-1,TRBV5-4,TRBD1,CASSLARGRAGEAFF
TRBJ1-4,TRBV28,.,CASTPSVRDPVRNRDEKLFF
TRBJ2-1,TRBV4-1,TRBD2,CASSPKSGSRYNEQFF
TRBJ2-1,TRBV7-6,TRBD2,CASSSPGGNEQFF
TRBJ2-5,TRBV27,TRBD1,CASSILGQGEETQYF
TRBJ2-6,TRBV10-3,.,CAISDRAGANVLTF